Here is one TCR beta chain with its context. This sample was included in a study of cytotoxic CD8 clonotypes in ibrutinib-treated CLL. Sequencing used immunoSEQ multiplex PCR; TCRdb keeps in-frame clones, though not all of them. The table includes 150,000 to 200,000 clones, roughly four fifths detected once. This CDR3 has 17 residues. The V and J ends lost 5 bases and 2 bases, in that order; junction bases with no gene match: 14. The germline V gene encodes CDR1 SGHTA and CDR2 FQGNSA. The TCR was taken from a human donor with chronic lymphocytic leukemia. The sequencing used PBMCs, collected after 24 months of ibrutinib treatment. J is TRBJ2-5 and V is TRBV7-2; TRBD2 matches 7 bases. The CDR3, as DNA: TGTGCCAGCAGCCCCAGGCGGGACTACAAACGTCAAGAGACCCAGTACTTC. This gives the protein CASSPRRDYKRQETQYF.